These 8 T cell receptor beta chains were sequenced from one sample in a study of blood T cells in healthy people across ages. Alongside a J-beta primer mix, a sample-barcoded 5' primer served in a second PCR lasting about 7 to 12 cycles. Each CDR3 protein gets one entry after TCRdb re-called the 5' RACE reads with MiXCR. This table holds 600,000 or so distinct CDR3 sequences, about 21% found once. What was sequenced was blood. These receptors were collected from a man in his 70s in good health.

The chain uses TRBV9 and TRBJ2-7; the D call may be TRBD1 or TRBD2 (5 bases each). Germline CDR1 and CDR2: SGDLS and YYNGEE. Deletions cut 1 base from V and 6 bases from J, with 17 bases between. This CDR3 comprises 15 residues. The CDR3 loop is CASSVTSGTSFEQYF. CDR3 nucleotides: TGTGCCAGCAGCGTAACTTCCGGGACCTCTTTCGAGCAGTACTTC.

The V and J genes are TRBV7-2 and TRBJ2-1; D is ambiguous. Gene TRBJ2-5 matches the end of the DNA better, so the J call may be wrong. This CDR3 is 13 amino acids long. From germline, CDR1 is SGHTA and CDR2 FQGNSA. The CDR3 protein is CTSSPGWAETQYF. For the CDR3, the DNA is TGTACCAGCAGTCCCGGTTGGGCCGAGACCCAGTACTTC.

This clonotype showed up just a few times. It is likely a read error, because the conserved phenylalanine at the end of the CDR3 is missing. The rearrangement joins TRBV20-1 to TRBJ1-3; no definite D call. This CDR3 comprises 12 residues. The V and J ends lost 6 bases and 0 bases respectively, with 6 bases between them. The germline CDR1 and CDR2 sequences are DFQATT and SNEGSKA (reference sequence). As DNA, the CDR3 is TGCAGTGCCGTGAACTCTGGAAACACCATATATTCT. Residues: CSAVNSGNTIYS.

Ten or more counts support this clonotype. The chain couples TRBV7-9 to TRBJ2-2; D is perhaps TRBD1 (5 bases). Germline-derived CDR1 and CDR2 are SEHNR and FQNEAQ (reference sequence). Trimming pared 8 bases from V and 6 bases from J, leaving 10 bases between. The CDR3 runs to 12 residues. The CDR3: CASSQGSGELFF. The CDR3 DNA reads as TGTGCCAGCTCCCAGGGATCCGGGGAGCTGTTTTTT.

This clonotype has more than one count but fewer than ten. J is TRBJ2-5 and V is TRBV3-1, with D tentatively TRBD1 or TRBD2 (5 bases each). CDR3 length: 14 amino acids. Germline V lookup: CDR1 LGHDT, CDR2 YNNKEL (reference sequence). Trimming stripped 4 bases from V and 2 bases from J, with 11 bases between. CDR3 sequence: CASSRDPNQETQYF. In nucleotides, the CDR3 is TGTGCCAGCAGCCGGGACCCGAATCAAGAGACCCAGTACTTC.

The chain employs TRBV4-1 and TRBJ2-7; 8 positions match TRBD2. Germline V gene data show CDR1 as MGHRA and CDR2 as YSYEKL. V was clipped by 4 bases and J by 2 bases; unmatched bases: 13. This CDR3 contains 17 residues. The CDR3 DNA sequence: TGCGCCAGCAGCCCAAGCCGTAGCGGGGACCTCGCCTACGAGCAGTACTTC. Protein: CASSPSRSGDLAYEQYF.

CDR3 bases: TGTGCCAGCAGCCAAGTAGCGCTCAGCTCCTACAATGAGCAGTTCTTC. Its translation: CASSQVALSSYNEQFF. The V gene is TRBV3-1, the J gene TRBJ2-1; possibly TRBD2 for D (5 bases). The germline V and J ends were trimmed by 1 base and 0 bases, with 10 bases remaining between them. Germline V lookup: CDR1 LGHDT, CDR2 YNNKEL (reference sequence). This CDR3 is built from 16 residues.

This chain connects TRBV12-3 or TRBV12-4 to TRBJ2-2; D may correspond to TRBD1 or TRBD2 (5 bases each). The length of the CDR3 is 14 residues. The V and J ends lost 6 bases and 0 bases respectively, with 8 bases between them. The CDR3, as DNA: TGTGCCAGCAGAGAGGGGACGAACACCGGGGAGCTGTTTTTT. Its protein product is CASREGTNTGELFF.